A selection of T cell receptor beta chains follows, all from one sample in a study of PD-1 blockade in mismatch repair-deficient tumors. Sequencing was performed with immunoSEQ multiplex PCR; in TCRdb, only in-frame clones are kept and a portion is missing. The sample contains around 40,000 clones, approximately 84% of which appear only once. The material sequenced was peripheral blood, taken 75 to 85 weeks after starting pembrolizumab. These receptors were obtained from an adult with mismatch repair-deficient cancer. CDR3s include the opening cysteine and the closing phenylalanine or tryptophan. Each record gives: D gene, J gene, V gene, clone size, CDR3 protein, CDR3 DNA. A D gene is named only where the DNA matches it firmly. Size values are once, few and many counts, or a class for expanded clones, and some rows have none.

>.|TRBJ2-2|TRBV9|.
CASSDLGRRELFF
TGTGCCAGCAGCGACCTAGGACGCCGGGAGCTGTTTTTT
>.|TRBJ2-7|TRBV6-5|.
CASSYPVSGPYEQYF
TGTGCCAGCAGTTACCCGGTTTCGGGTCCCTACGAGCAGTACTTC
>.|TRBJ1-2|TRBV5-5|.
CASSQDGGDYGYTF
TGTGCCAGCAGCCAAGACGGGGGCGACTATGGCTACACCTTC
>.|TRBJ2-7|TRBV12-5|.
CASATGPSAYEQYF
TGTGCTAGTGCTACGGGTCCGAGCGCCTACGAGCAGTACTTC
>.|TRBJ1-1|TRBV13|medium-sized
CASSLGSRALRAWDTEAFF
TGTGCCAGCAGCTTAGGAAGCAGGGCGCTACGTGCGTGGGACACTGAAGCTTTCTTT
>.|TRBJ1-1|TRBV11-2|.
CASSQGRTLTEAFF
TGTGCCAGCAGCCAGGGGCGGACGTTGACTGAAGCTTTCTTT
>.|TRBJ2-3|TRBV5-4|.
CASSLSTDTQYF
TGTGCCAGCAGCCTCTCCACAGATACGCAGTATTTT
>.|TRBJ1-1|TRBV27|.
CASHGAVEAFF
TGTGCGTCACATGGGGCGGTCGAAGCTTTCTTT
>TRBD1|TRBJ2-7|TRBV18|.
CASSPGQGSYEQYF
TGTGCCAGCTCACCGGGACAGGGGTCCTACGAGCAGTACTTC
>.|TRBJ2-5|TRBV7-8|.
CASSLVVGMQETQYF
TGTGCCAGCAGCTTAGTTGTGGGGATGCAAGAGACCCAGTACTTC
>TRBD1|TRBJ2-1|TRBV28|.
CASSSGLQGAMYNEQFF
TGTGCCAGCAGTTCGGGACTACAGGGGGCGATGTACAATGAGCAGTTCTTC
>.|TRBJ2-3|TRBV21-1|.
CASSKNWLSYSTDTQYF
TGTGCCAGCAGCAAAAATTGGCTGTCCTATAGCACAGATACGCAGTATTTT
>TRBD1|TRBJ1-1|TRBV5-4|.
CASSLGGQGDAEAFF
TGTGCCAGCAGCTTGGGAGGACAGGGAGATGCTGAAGCTTTCTTT
>.|TRBJ2-5|TRBV11-3|.
CASTRDEGTQYF
TGTGCCAGCACCCGGGACGAGGGGACCCAGTACTTC
>.|TRBJ2-1|TRBV29-1|.
CSVNKNSMDEQFF
TGCAGCGTAAATAAAAACTCCATGGATGAGCAGTTCTTC
>.|TRBJ2-3|TRBV11-2|.
CASSFSWSVDTQYF
TGTGCCAGCAGCTTTAGTTGGAGTGTAGATACGCAGTATTTT
>TRBD2|TRBJ2-1|TRBV7-3|once
CASSLTTSGYNEQFF
TGTGCCAGCAGCTTGACGACTAGCGGATACAATGAGCAGTTCTTC
>TRBD1|TRBJ2-7|TRBV9|.
CASSVKGQGYEQYF
TGTGCCAGCAGCGTAAAGGGACAGGGCTACGAGCAGTACTTC
>TRBD2|TRBJ2-1|TRBV11-3|once
CASSSGTSGRLGYNEQFF
TGTGCCAGCAGCTCGGGGACTAGCGGGAGGCTGGGTTACAATGAGCAGTTCTTC
>.|TRBJ2-1|TRBV5-5|.
CASSFGTRGYNEQFF
TGTGCCAGCAGCTTCGGCACTAGAGGCTACAATGAGCAGTTCTTC
>.|TRBJ2-7|TRBV7-6|.
CASSRDAGREQYF
TGTGCCAGCAGCCGCGACGCAGGGCGCGAGCAGTACTTC
>.|TRBJ2-5|TRBV30|.
CAWSVSWLARETQYF
TGTGCCTGGAGTGTATCATGGCTAGCCAGAGAGACCCAGTACTTC
>TRBD2|TRBJ2-1|TRBV2|.
CASSAGGRVSYNEQFF
TGTGCCAGCAGTGCAGGCGGGAGGGTTTCCTACAATGAGCAGTTCTTC
>.|TRBJ2-1|TRBV11-3|.
CASSSRLKNEQFF
TGTGCCAGCAGCTCGCGACTGAAAAATGAGCAGTTCTTC
>TRBD1|TRBJ1-2|TRBV19|.
CASRTQGAEGYTF
TGTGCCAGTAGGACACAGGGGGCGGAAGGCTACACCTTC
>.|TRBJ2-7|TRBV4-1|.
CASSHAPSSDLLKQYF
TGCGCCAGCAGCCACGCCCCGAGCAGCGACCTTTTGAAGCAGTACTTC
>TRBD2|TRBJ2-7|TRBV6-5|.
CASSYSGGSYEQYF
TGTGCCAGCAGTTACTCGGGCGGGAGTTACGAGCAGTACTTC
>TRBD1|TRBJ1-1|TRBV27|.
CASSLGQHTEAFF
TGTGCCAGCAGTCTGGGACAGCACACTGAAGCTTTCTTT
>TRBD2|TRBJ2-1|TRBV2|.
CASSEVRLAVYNEQFF
TGTGCCAGCAGTGAAGTTAGGCTAGCGGTTTACAATGAGCAGTTCTTC
>.|TRBJ2-1|TRBV7-8|.
CASSLGLGSSYNEQFF
TGTGCCAGCAGCTTAGGTCTGGGGAGCTCCTACAATGAGCAGTTCTTC
>.|TRBJ2-1|TRBV19|.
CARATGYNEQFF
TGTGCCAGAGCTACAGGGTACAATGAGCAGTTCTTC
>TRBD1|TRBJ2-7|TRBV25-1|once
CASSGWTGGSDEQYF
TGTGCCAGCAGTGGTTGGACAGGGGGCTCGGACGAGCAGTACTTC
>TRBD2|TRBJ2-1|TRBV5-1|.
CASSPLAGEAYNEQFF
TGCGCCAGCAGCCCCCTAGCGGGAGAAGCCTACAATGAGCAGTTCTTC
>TRBD1|TRBJ2-7|TRBV18|.
CASSLPGGREQYF
TGTGCCAGCTCCCTTCCAGGGGGTCGGGAGCAGTACTTC
>TRBD1|TRBJ1-2|TRBV19|.
CASIGTGVDGGYTF
TGTGCCAGTATTGGGACAGGGGTAGATGGTGGCTACACCTTC
>TRBD1|TRBJ1-1|TRBV9|.
CASSVNTGGGNTEAFF
TGTGCCAGCAGCGTAAACACAGGGGGCGGAAACACTGAAGCTTTCTTT
>.|TRBJ2-1|TRBV7-8|.
CASSNGMVGLQAEYNEQFF
TGTGCCAGCAGTAATGGGATGGTCGGTCTCCAAGCTGAATACAATGAGCAGTTCTTC
>.|TRBJ2-1|TRBV5-8|.
CASSGTGYNEQFF
TGTGCCAGCAGCGGAACCGGATACAATGAGCAGTTCTTC
>.|TRBJ2-7|TRBV9|.
CASSARWETYEQYF
TGTGCCAGCAGCGCCAGGTGGGAAACCTACGAGCAGTACTTC
>TRBD2|TRBJ2-1|TRBV9|.
CASSETSGREGEQFF
TGTGCCAGCAGCGAGACTAGCGGGAGGGAGGGTGAGCAGTTCTTC
>.|TRBJ2-2|TRBV6-5|.
CASSYAENRNTGELFF
TGTGCCAGCAGTTACGCTGAAAATAGAAACACCGGGGAGCTGTTTTTT